The text below deals with one T cell receptor (beta chain). The clone's antigen remains unknown. No much larger clone is present one base from it, and per-base qualities are unavailable. These data originate in a study of shared clonotypes between healthy human individuals (dated by TCRdb to the early 2020s). Regarding the study in general: The cohort included a few men and a couple of women between 18 and 49 years of age. For each donor, CD4 naive and CD4 memory were each given three plates, CD8 naive was given two plates, and CD8 memory was given one plate. To estimate repertoire size and how much clonotypes are shared between individuals, the study performed deep sequencing of blood TCR repertoires from about five healthy adults. To increase sequencing depth and limit assay-specific biases, different laboratories used diverse techniques to prepare libraries and sequence TCR repertoires. Per donor, leukapheresis produced somewhere between about 0.9 and 9.5 billion PBMCs. On the study overall, not on this receptor specifically: Higher generation probabilities were observed for clonotypes shared by all four sorted-subset donors than for non-shared clonotypes. When several donors were compared, the shared fraction of clonotypes was approximately 5% for naive CD4, over 3% for naive CD8, about 2.5% for memory CD4, and roughly 0.43% for memory CD8. Naive subsets generally had larger estimated clonotype richness than memory subsets did. Even with the large sequencing depth, rarefaction of the sorted-subset datasets indicated that sequencing was incomplete. Pairwise subsampling indicated that sequencing depth was expected to affect the degree of clonotype sharing among donors. Only blood was sampled, and tissue TCR repertoires likely differ from those in blood. The genetic and exposure-history diversity represented was limited by the small number of donors.

Healthy HIV-negative adults with no recently reported acute infections or vaccinations were included as donors. Every donor was a Caucasian adult living in Nashville, Tennessee, USA. CD4+ T cells were enriched by magnetic negative selection, after which naive cells were positively selected on CD45RA and the negative fraction was taken as the memory subset. Blood was obtained by leukapheresis, after which PBMCs were separated by Ficoll-Histopaque density gradient centrifugation and cryopreserved in liquid nitrogen vapor phase. Purity and quantity of every magnetically sorted T cell population were checked by analytical flow cytometry. Genomic DNA was isolated from every sorted fraction and measured by UV absorbance on a Nanodrop 2000c. Using the deep immunoSEQ assay, multiplex PCR amplified TCR CDR3 regions from genomic DNA. Extracted genomic DNA from each cell subset was spread evenly across all wells of several immunoSEQ 96-well plates, with each plate serving as a replicate. For sorted subsets, roughly 0.2 ug genomic DNA, equal to tens of thousands of T cell genomes, was loaded into each replicate PCR. Purified libraries were quantified with a Qubit 3.0 fluorometer, sized on a Bioanalyzer 2100, and re-quantified with the KAPA Library Quantification kit. Every immunoSEQ 96-well plate was sequenced on a dedicated single-read 150-cycle Illumina NextSeq 550 flow cell. The original methods were these. Because only junctional sequences without quality scores were contained in the immunoSEQ output, filtering matching that applied to full-length reads could not be performed. To assign V/J genes and CDR3, sequences were annotated against IMGT germline references using PyIR, a Python wrapper for IgBLAST v1.9. Reads were removed for weak V/J assignments (E-value above 1e-6), missing CDR3, stop codons, out-of-frame junctions, or ambiguous translated residues. V3J clonotypes were defined as sequences sharing the same inferred V gene, J gene, and CDR3 amino acid sequence. Percentage overlap between repertoires was computed as shared unique clonotypes divided by the size of the smaller repertoire. Repertoire richness was assessed with RTK rarefaction, the Chao1 estimator, and Recon v2.1 estimates of unobserved clonotypes. For all TCRbeta clonotypes obtained by the gDNA method from a handful of donors, generation probabilities were computed with OLGA. TCRdb obtained this table from immuneACCESS and retained in-frame rearrangements with V and J assigned. These tables miss some clones; where compared with another copy, unresolved V genes account for less than half of the shortfall, and the remainder is unexplained. V, J and clone size derive from that table, while D and trimming were established from the DNA sequence. Here the sample has about 1.1 million clones; about 80% occur a single time. The ten largest clones add up to about 0.94% of the sample.

As encoded in the germline V gene (reference sequence), CDR1 is MNHNY while CDR2 is SVGAGI. Including the terminal cysteine and phenylalanine, the CDR3 comprises 15 residues. Kept here is only the CDR3 DNA, which spans 45 bases and is read in frame from base 1. The germline V end is reduced by 6 bases and the J end by 4 bases; junction bases left unmatched: 8. The clonotype originates from a man in his late teens or twenties in good health. Some clones in this sample may be carry-over from other donors' samples. The sequence links TRBV6-6 to TRBJ2-1, and TRBD1 matches 8 of the central bases. Sequences were obtained from memory CD4+ T cells from PBMCs. The sample's cell subset or site, from its label and the paper: CD45RA-negative fraction. The sequenced DNA: TGTGCCAGCAGCTGGACAGGGACTTTGTACAATGAGCAGTTCTTC. Its protein product is CASSWTGTLYNEQFF.